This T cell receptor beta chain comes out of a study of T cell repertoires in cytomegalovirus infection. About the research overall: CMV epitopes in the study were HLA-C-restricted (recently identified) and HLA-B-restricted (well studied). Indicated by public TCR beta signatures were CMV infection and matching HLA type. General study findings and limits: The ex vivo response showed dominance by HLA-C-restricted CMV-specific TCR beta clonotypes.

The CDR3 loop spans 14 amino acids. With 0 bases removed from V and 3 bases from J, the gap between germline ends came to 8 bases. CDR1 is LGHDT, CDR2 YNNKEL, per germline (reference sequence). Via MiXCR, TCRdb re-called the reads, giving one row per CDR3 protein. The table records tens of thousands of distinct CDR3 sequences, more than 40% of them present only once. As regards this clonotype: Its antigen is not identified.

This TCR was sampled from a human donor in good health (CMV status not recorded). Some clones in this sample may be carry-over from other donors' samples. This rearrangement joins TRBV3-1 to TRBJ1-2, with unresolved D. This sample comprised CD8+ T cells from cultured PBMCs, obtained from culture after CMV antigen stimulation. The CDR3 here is CASSQDLGYYGYTF. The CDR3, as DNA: TGTGCCAGCAGCCAAGATTTGGGGTACTATGGCTACACCTTC.